The 22 T cell receptor beta chains given below trace back to one sample, sequenced in a study of T cells in localized non-small cell lung cancer. Some clones are missing from TCRdb's copy, which holds only in-frame ones; the method was immunoSEQ multiplex PCR. In the table there are some 90,000 clones, about 91% of which are singletons. Sequences were derived from peripheral blood, sampled before any cancer treatment. These receptors were taken from a man aged 40-75 years with stage I squamous cell lung carcinoma.

This sequence joins TRBV19 and TRBJ2-1; tentative D call: TRBD1 (7 bases). This CDR3 spans 16 amino acids. V was cut by 6 bases and J by 0 bases, with 15 bases left in between. CDR1 is LNHDA and CDR2 is SQIVND in the germline V gene (reference sequence). The CDR3: CASSPGQGGSYNEQFF. DNA of the CDR3: TGTGCCAGTAGCCCCGGGCAGGGGGGCTCCTACAATGAGCAGTTCTTC. The full variable domain, with the rest looked up from reference TRBV19 and TRBJ2-1, is DGGITQSPKYLFRKEGQNVTLSCEQNLNHDAMYWYRQDPGQGLRLIYYSQIVNDFQKGDIAEGYSVSREKKESFPLTVTSAQKNPTAFYLCASSPGQGGSYNEQFFGPGTRLTVL.

This clone has just a few counts. The CDR3 loop reads CAWSVGRGYGYTF. As DNA, the CDR3 is TGTGCCTGGAGTGTCGGCCGAGGCTATGGCTACACCTTC. This chain joins TRBV30 and TRBJ1-2; D is uncertain. V lost 0 bases to trimming and J lost 4 bases, with 9 bases between them. Per germline, CDR1 GTSNPN and CDR2 SVGIG (reference sequence). The CDR3 covers 13 residues.

CDR3: CASSFEGRNGYTF. Written as DNA, the CDR3 is TGTGCCAGCAGTTTTGAGGGGAGGAATGGCTACACCTTC. The chain uses TRBV27 and TRBJ1-2; D is perhaps TRBD1 (5 bases). CDR3 length: 13 residues. V lost 3 bases, J lost 6 bases, and 11 bases lay in between. The germline V gene encodes CDR1 MNHEY and CDR2 SMNVEV (reference sequence).

This clone showed up just once. This chain connects TRBV7-2 to TRBJ1-2; 10 bases map to TRBD1. CDR1 is SGHTA and CDR2 is FQGNSA in the germline V gene. This CDR3 spans 14 amino acids. The V and J ends lost 4 bases and 5 bases, in that order; junction bases with no gene match: 4. In DNA, the CDR3 is TGTGCCAGCAGCTCTCGGGACAGGGGATATGGCTACACCTTC. It encodes CASSSRDRGYGYTF.

Concerning this clone itself: This same CDR3 is encoded by further DNA sequences in the sample. The rearrangement links TRBV7-9 to TRBJ1-1; D is undetermined. The germline gives CDR1 SEHNR, CDR2 FQNEAQ (reference sequence). CDR3 length: 13 residues. V was clipped by 5 bases and J by 1 base, with 8 bases between them. CDR3 amino acids: CASSPRQNTEAFF. The CDR3, as DNA: TGTGCCAGCAGCCCCAGACAGAACACTGAAGCTTTCTTT. Together with reference TRBV7-9 and TRBJ1-1, the CDR3 gives the full variable domain: DTGVSQNPRHKITKRGQNVTFRCDPISEHNRLYWYRQTLGQGPEFLTYFQNEAQLEKSRLLSDRFSAERPKGSFSTLEIQRTEQGDSAMYLCASSPRQNTEAFFGQGTRLTVV.

In nucleotides, the CDR3 is TGTGCCAGCAGTGATCAGGGACTAACATATGGCTACACCTTC. Protein sequence: CASSDQGLTYGYTF. The V call is TRBV2, the J call TRBJ1-2; possible D gene TRBD1, 5 bases. CDR1 SNHLY and CDR2 FYNNEI come from the germline V gene. Trimming left V 3 bases short and J 5 bases short, with 13 bases between. The CDR3 runs 14 residues. Supplemented by reference TRBV2 and TRBJ1-2, the full variable domain reads EPEVTQTPSHQVTQMGQEVILRCVPISNHLYFYWYRQILGQKVEFLVSFYNNEISEKSEIFDDQFSVERPDGSNFTLKIRSTKLEDSAMYFCASSDQGLTYGYTFGSGTRLTVV.

The chain is built from TRBV10-3 and TRBJ1-3; D unresolved. Trimming took 3 bases from V and 4 from J, leaving 4 bases between them. The V gene's germline CDR1 is ENHRY and CDR2 SYGVKD. The CDR3 sequence is 12 residues long. DNA for the CDR3: TGTGCCATCAGTGAAAAGGGAAACACCATATATTTT. Its translation is CAISEKGNTIYF.

The rearrangement links TRBV2 to TRBJ2-3; 7 bases map to TRBD1. CDR3 length: 16 amino acids. J lost 0 bases, V lost 9 bases, and 12 bases had no gene match. Germline values: CDR1 SNHLY, CDR2 FYNNEI. CDR3 sequence: CASLSERGPSTDTQYF. In nucleotides, the CDR3 is TGTGCCAGTCTTTCGGAAAGGGGGCCTAGCACAGATACGCAGTATTTT.

The V gene is TRBV4-2, the J gene TRBJ1-1; 9 positions agree with TRBD1. V shed 1 base and J 5 bases; nucleotides not matched to a gene: 2. From germline, CDR1 is LGHNA and CDR2 YNFKEQ. This CDR3 has 14 amino acids. CDR3 nucleotides: TGTGCCAGCAGCCAAGGACAGGGGGGGACTGAAGCTTTCTTT. Amino acids: CASSQGQGGTEAFF.

The V and J genes are TRBV6-5 and TRBJ2-2; the D gene is possibly TRBD2 (6 bases). From germline, CDR1 is MNHEY and CDR2 SVGAGI. This CDR3 region has 15 residues. V lost 5 bases to trimming and J lost 5 bases, with 15 bases between them. This chain's CDR3 is CASSRGWGWTGELFF. CDR3 nucleotide sequence: TGTGCCAGCAGTCGGGGGTGGGGATGGACCGGGGAGCTGTTTTTT.

This chain uses TRBV5-1 with TRBJ1-1; unclear D gene. V shed 2 bases and J shed 0 bases, with 11 bases lying between them. Germline assignment: CDR1 SGHRS and CDR2 YFSETQ. The CDR3 length is 15 residues. The CDR3 DNA reads TGCGCCAGCAGCTTCAGGTCTGGGATGAACACTGAAGCTTTCTTT. Translation gives CASSFRSGMNTEAFF.

V and J are TRBV5-5 and TRBJ1-4; D may be TRBD1 (5 bases). This CDR3 region has 15 residues. Germline CDR1 and CDR2: SGHKS and YYEKEE (reference sequence). Trimming cost V 4 bases and J 3 bases, with 13 bases left between them. The CDR3 bases are TGTGCCAGCAGCGTGGAGGGGTCGTCTAATGAAAAACTGTTTTTT. Its protein is CASSVEGSSNEKLFF.

The chain carries TRBV6-5 and TRBJ1-1, with D unclear. Germline loops: CDR1 MNHEY, CDR2 SVGAGI. The ends were cut back, 6 bases at V and 2 bases at J, with 13 bases in the middle. The CDR3 consists of 14 residues. In nucleotides, the CDR3 is TGTGCCAGCAGGACGTGGGTTACTAACACTGAAGCTTTCTTT. The encoded protein is CASRTWVTNTEAFF.

This chain links TRBV11-2 with TRBJ2-1; D uncertain. Germline-derived CDR1 and CDR2 are SGHAT and FQNNGV. This CDR3 is 13 amino acids long. The V gene lost 5 bases and the J gene lost 4 bases, with 9 bases spanning the gap. The CDR3 region is CASSITPYNEQFF. The CDR3 coding sequence is TGTGCCAGCAGCATAACCCCGTACAATGAGCAGTTCTTC.

The J gene is TRBJ1-1, the V gene TRBV19; TRBD1 might be the D (6 bases). CDR3 length: 15 amino acids. The germline V gene encodes CDR1 LNHDA and CDR2 SQIVND (reference sequence). Between the trimmed V and J ends, which lost 4 bases and 1 base, there was a span of 13 bases. The CDR3 DNA follows: TGTGCCAGTAGTAGATACAGGGACCAGAACACTGAAGCTTTCTTT. Protein product: CASSRYRDQNTEAFF.

CDR3 loop: CASSYSRGPRSYEQYF. DNA of the CDR3: TGTGCCAGCAGCTACTCCAGGGGGCCTCGATCCTACGAGCAGTACTTC. The chain is built from TRBV7-9 and TRBJ2-7; the match to TRBD1 covers 8 bases. Losses at the gene ends were 4 bases for V and 1 base for J; bases not matched to a gene: 9. The germline gives CDR1 SEHNR, CDR2 FQNEAQ (reference sequence). The CDR3 extends over 16 amino acids.

This rearrangement joins TRBV7-6 to TRBJ1-6; D is undetermined. V was clipped by 0 bases and J by 9 bases, with 9 bases between them. CDR1 is SGHVS and CDR2 is FNYEAQ in the germline V gene. This CDR3 contains 14 residues. CDR3 nucleotide sequence: TGTGCCAGCAGCTTAGCAGGCAGCTTTTCACCCCTCCACTTT. This sequence encodes CASSLAGSFSPLHF.

The V and J genes are TRBV25-1 and TRBJ1-4; D ambiguous. This CDR3 has 15 amino acids. Germline lookup yields CDR1 MGHDK and CDR2 SYGVNS. The germline V and J ends were trimmed by 1 base and 5 bases, with 11 bases remaining between them. CDR3 in amino acids: CASSELGSGNEKLFF. In DNA, the CDR3 is TGTGCCAGCAGTGAATTAGGAAGCGGAAATGAAAAACTGTTTTTT.

The chain has TRBV4-2 and TRBJ1-5, with D unresolved. CDR3 length equals 14 residues. V gave up 0 bases and J gave up 3 bases, with 6 bases separating them. Germline loops: CDR1 LGHNA, CDR2 YNFKEQ. CDR3 nucleotides: TGTGCCAGCAGCCAAGAGGCCTACAATCAGCCCCAGCATTTT. Translating gives CASSQEAYNQPQHF.

The chain recombines TRBV11-1 with TRBJ2-1; 8 nucleotides agree with TRBD2. Germline V gives CDR1 SGHAT, CDR2 FQDESV (reference sequence). The V gene end was trimmed by 3 bases and the J gene end by 2 bases; junction bases not matched to a gene: 3. The CDR3 contains 15 residues. The CDR3: CASSFTAGAYNEQFF. The CDR3 DNA is TGTGCCAGCAGCTTTACAGCGGGGGCCTACAATGAGCAGTTCTTC. The full variable domain, completed using reference TRBV11-1 and TRBJ2-1, is EAEVAQSPRYKITEKSQAVAFWCDPISGHATLYWYRQILGQGPELLVQFQDESVVDDSQLPKDRFSAERLKGVDSTLKIQPAELGDSAMYLCASSFTAGAYNEQFFGPGTRLTVL.

The rearrangement joins TRBV4-1 to TRBJ1-1, with D perhaps TRBD1 (5 bases). Trimming left V 0 bases short and J 2 bases short, with 22 bases between. The CDR3 has 19 residues. Germline values: CDR1 MGHRA, CDR2 YSYEKL. CDR3 region: CASSQDLLLPGLGNTEAFF. Here the CDR3 DNA reads TGCGCCAGCAGCCAAGATCTGCTACTTCCGGGACTTGGAAACACTGAAGCTTTCTTT.

This clone was found a few times. This chain connects TRBV19 to TRBJ1-6; no clear D gene. This CDR3 spans 14 amino acids. The germline V gene has CDR1 LNHDA and CDR2 SQIVND (reference sequence). The V and J ends lost 7 bases and 5 bases respectively, with 12 bases between them. CDR3 protein: CASNDGTNNSPLHF. The CDR3, as DNA: TGTGCCAGTAACGACGGAACCAATAATTCACCCCTCCACTTT.